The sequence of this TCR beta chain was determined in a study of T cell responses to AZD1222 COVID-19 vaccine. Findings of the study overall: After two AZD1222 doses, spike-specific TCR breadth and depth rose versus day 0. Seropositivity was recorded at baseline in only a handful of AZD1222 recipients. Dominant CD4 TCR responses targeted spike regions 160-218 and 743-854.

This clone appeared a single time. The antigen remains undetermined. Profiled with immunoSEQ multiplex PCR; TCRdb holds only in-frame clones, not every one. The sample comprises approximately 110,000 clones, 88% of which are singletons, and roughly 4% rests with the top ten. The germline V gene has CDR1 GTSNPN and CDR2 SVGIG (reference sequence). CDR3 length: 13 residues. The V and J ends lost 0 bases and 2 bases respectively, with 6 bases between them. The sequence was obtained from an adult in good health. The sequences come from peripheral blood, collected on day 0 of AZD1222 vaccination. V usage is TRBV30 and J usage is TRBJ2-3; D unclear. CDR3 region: CAWSVRFTDTQYF. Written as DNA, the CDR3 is TGTGCCTGGAGTGTACGGTTCACAGATACGCAGTATTTT. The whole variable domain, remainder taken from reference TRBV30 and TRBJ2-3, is SQTIHQWPATLVQPVGSPLSLECTVEGTSNPNLYWYRQAAGRGLQLLFYSVGIGQISSEVPQNLSASRPQDRQFILSSKKLLLSDSGFYLCAWSVRFTDTQYFGPGTRLTVL.